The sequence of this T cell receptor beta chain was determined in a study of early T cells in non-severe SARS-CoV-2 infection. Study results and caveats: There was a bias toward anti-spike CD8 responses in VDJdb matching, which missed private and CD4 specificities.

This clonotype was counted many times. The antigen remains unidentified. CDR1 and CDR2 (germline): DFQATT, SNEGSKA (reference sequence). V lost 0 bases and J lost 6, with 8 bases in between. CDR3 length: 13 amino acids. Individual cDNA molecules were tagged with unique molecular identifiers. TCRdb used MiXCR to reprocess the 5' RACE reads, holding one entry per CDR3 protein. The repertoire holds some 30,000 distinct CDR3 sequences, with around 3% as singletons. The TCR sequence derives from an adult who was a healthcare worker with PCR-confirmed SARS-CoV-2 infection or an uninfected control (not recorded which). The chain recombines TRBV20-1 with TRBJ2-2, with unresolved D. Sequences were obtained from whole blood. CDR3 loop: CSARDFGAGELFF. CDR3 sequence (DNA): TGCAGTGCTAGAGATTTTGGCGCCGGGGAGCTGTTTTTT.